This is a list of T cell receptor beta chains from one sample in a study of T cell repertoires in cytomegalovirus infection. These receptors' antigens are unknown. TCRdb independently ran MiXCR on the reads; one entry per CDR3 protein. The sample lists 80,000 or so distinct CDR3 sequences, around 37% occurring once. Specimen: CD8+ T cells from cultured PBMCs, collected from culture after CMV antigen stimulation. The receptors come from a human donor in good health (CMV status not recorded). Some clones in this sample may be carry-over from other donors' samples. Each CDR3 is given with its conserved first and last residue. Fields, in order: D gene, CDR3 length, V gene, clone size, J gene, CDR3 DNA, CDR3 protein. The D gene is left open where the match is weak. Clone size is shown for a subset of rows, as once, few, many or a class of expanded clone.

>.|16|TRBV7-6|.|TRBJ1-3
TGTGCCAGCAGCATAGGGGGGGGCGACTCTGGAAACACCATATATTTT
CASSIGGGDSGNTIYF
>.|15|TRBV12-3/TRBV12-4|many|TRBJ2-1
TGTGCCAGCAGTTTAGGACAGAGCTCCTACAATGAGCAGTTCTTC
CASSLGQSSYNEQFF
>TRBD2|15|TRBV10-3|.|TRBJ2-3
TGTGCCATCGGGCCTACTAGCGGGGGCACAGATACGCAGTATTTT
CAIGPTSGGTDTQYF
>.|17|TRBV11-2|few|TRBJ2-1
TGTGCCAGCAGCTTAGGGCAGGGAACGGGCTCCTACAATGAGCAGTTCTTC
CASSLGQGTGSYNEQFF
>.|12|TRBV11-3|few|TRBJ1-1
TGTGCCAGCAGCTTAGGGTTGGGTGAAGCTTTCTTT
CASSLGLGEAFF
>.|13|TRBV7-2|.|TRBJ1-1
TGTGCCAGCAGCTTAGGGGGGACAACTGAAGCTTTCTTT
CASSLGGTTEAFF
>TRBD1|16|TRBV19|few|TRBJ2-2
TGTGCCAGTAGCCCGCGGACAGGGTTGAACACCGGGGAGCTGTTTTTT
CASSPRTGLNTGELFF
>.|14|TRBV19|.|TRBJ1-2
TGTGCCAGTAGCTCTCCGACTGGATTCTATGGCTACACCTTC
CASSSPTGFYGYTF
>.|14|TRBV2|.|TRBJ2-7
TGTGCCAGCAGTGCTGAGTGGGACACGACCGAGCAGTACTTC
CASSAEWDTTEQYF
>.|14|TRBV6-1|.|TRBJ2-5
TGTGCCAGCAGGACAACAGGGTTGAGGGAGACCCAGTACTTC
CASRTTGLRETQYF
>TRBD2|19|TRBV6-5|.|TRBJ2-3
TGTGCCAGCAGTTCGTCACTAGCGGGGGCCCTCCCCCACACAGATACGCAGTATTTT
CASSSSLAGALPHTDTQYF
>.|16|TRBV7-2|.|TRBJ1-5
TGTGCCAGCAGCGCAGCCGGACCCTTTAGCAATCAGCCCCAGCATTTT
CASSAAGPFSNQPQHF
>TRBD1|14|TRBV20-1|.|TRBJ2-7
TGCAGTGCTAGAGGCCGGACAGGGCTCTACGAGCAGTACTTC
CSARGRTGLYEQYF
>.|15|TRBV7-2|few|TRBJ2-7
TGTGCCAGCAGCTTAGGACTACTGTACTCCTACGAGCAGTACTTC
CASSLGLLYSYEQYF
>.|13|TRBV7-9|few|TRBJ1-2
TGTGCCAGCAGCTCGGGGAAGTTATATGGCTACACCTTC
CASSSGKLYGYTF
>.|13|TRBV10-3|few|TRBJ1-1
TGTGCCATCAGTGAGTCGTTGATCACTGAAGCTTTCTTT
CAISESLITEAFF
>.|17|TRBV6-6|once|TRBJ2-3
TGTGCCAGCATCTATATGGGAGGAAGGGGGTCCACAGATACGCAGTATTTT
CASIYMGGRGSTDTQYF
>.|15|TRBV7-6|.|TRBJ1-4
TGTGCCAGCAGCGTGAACAGGGCTCATAATGAAAAACTGTTTTTT
CASSVNRAHNEKLFF
>TRBD1|20|TRBV6-2/TRBV6-3|.|TRBJ1-1
TGTGCCAGCAGTGACCTTCGACAGGGGGCCATACGGAAGATGAACACTGAAGCTTTCTTT
CASSDLRQGAIRKMNTEAFF
>.|17|TRBV6-5|.|TRBJ1-2
TGTGCCAGCAGTTACTCCCAGACACGGGGGACCCACTATGGCTACACCTTC
CASSYSQTRGTHYGYTF
>TRBD2|17|TRBV7-9|.|TRBJ2-3
TGTGCCAGCAGCTTAGTCCATAGCGGGACTTACACAGATACGCAGTATTTT
CASSLVHSGTYTDTQYF
>.|15|TRBV6-1|once|TRBJ2-1
TGTGCCAGCAGTTACGCTGGGCGGGGGCGGGATGAGCAGTTCTTC
CASSYAGRGRDEQFF
>.|18|TRBV28|few|TRBJ1-3
TGTGCCAGCAGTTTAGGGCCCAGTGGGGGAAGGTCTGGAAACACCATATATTTT
CASSLGPSGGRSGNTIYF
>TRBD1|15|TRBV27|.|TRBJ2-7
TGTGCCAGCAGCCTCTTCGGACAGGGGGCCTACGAGCAGTACTTC
CASSLFGQGAYEQYF
>.|13|TRBV28|few|TRBJ2-3
TGTGCCAGCAGTTTTATAAGCACAGATACGCAGTATTTT
CASSFISTDTQYF
>.|15|TRBV7-2|few|TRBJ1-4
TGTGCCAGCAGCACAACCGCAGGGGTGGGGGAAAAACTGTTTTTT
CASSTTAGVGEKLFF
>.|19|TRBV12-3/TRBV12-4|.|TRBJ1-5
TGTGCCAGCAGTCCCGGGGGGGGGGCCGCAGGTTTGAGCGGTCAGCCCCAGCATTTT
CASSPGGGAAGLSGQPQHF
>.|15|TRBV6-2/TRBV6-3|once|TRBJ2-7
TGTGCCAGCAGTGGCGATTTGACAGGCTCCTACGAGCAGTACTTC
CASSGDLTGSYEQYF
>TRBD1|16|TRBV9|.|TRBJ1-1
TGTGCCAGCAGCGGGAACAGGGGCGCGGGGGACACTGAAGCTTTCTTT
CASSGNRGAGDTEAFF
>.|15|TRBV27|.|TRBJ1-1
TGTGCCAGCAGTTTAGGGCAGCCAAGAAACACTGAAGCTTTCTTT
CASSLGQPRNTEAFF
>.|15|TRBV5-6|few|TRBJ1-2
TGTGCCAGCAGCTTGGAGGAGTTTTCGGTGGATGGCTACACCTTC
CASSLEEFSVDGYTF
>.|15|TRBV2|.|TRBJ2-6
TGTGCCAGCAGTGATACCCGCTCTGGGGCCAACGTCCTGACTTTC
CASSDTRSGANVLTF
>TRBD1|17|TRBV4-1|many|TRBJ2-6
TGCGCCAGCAGCGCTAGCCAGGGGGCATCTGGGGCCAACGTCCTGACTTTC
CASSASQGASGANVLTF
>.|15|TRBV6-1|.|TRBJ1-2
TGTGCCAGCAGTGCCGCGGGGGAGCCTAACTATGGCTACACCTTC
CASSAAGEPNYGYTF
>TRBD2|15|TRBV20-1|.|TRBJ2-1
TGCAGTGCCCCGGACAGCGGGGGGGCTTGGGTTGAGCAGTTCTTC
CSAPDSGGAWVEQFF
>TRBD1|16|TRBV7-2|.|TRBJ2-7
TGTGCCAGCAGTCCTCTCCTGACAGGGGGATTCTACGAGCAGTACTTC
CASSPLLTGGFYEQYF
>.|13|TRBV5-4|.|TRBJ2-3
TGTGCCAGCAGCAACGGGCCAACAGATACGCAGTATTTT
CASSNGPTDTQYF
>TRBD1|18|TRBV11-2|.|TRBJ2-5
TGTGCCAGCAGCCGGAGGATGCTCGACAGGGGGCATGAAGAGACCCAGTACTTC
CASSRRMLDRGHEETQYF
>.|12|TRBV2|once|TRBJ2-1
TGTGCCAGCATCGACGGGGGCCATGAGCAGTTCTTC
CASIDGGHEQFF
>.|15|TRBV28|few|TRBJ1-2
TGTGCCAGCAGTCCCCCGGGACAAGAGTTCTATGGCTACACCTTC
CASSPPGQEFYGYTF
>.|16|TRBV27|.|TRBJ2-2
TGTGCCAGCAGTTTATCGGCAGTCCCGAACACCGGGGAGCTGTTTTTT
CASSLSAVPNTGELFF
>.|18|TRBV11-2|.|TRBJ2-7
TGTGCCAGCAGCCCGGGAGGGACAGCTTACTTTCCCTCCTACGAGCAGTACTTC
CASSPGGTAYFPSYEQYF
>.|16|TRBV20-1|once|TRBJ2-5
TGCAGTGCTAGGCCCTCTACCGGGGCCGGGTGGGAGACCCAGTACTTC
CSARPSTGAGWETQYF
>TRBD1|15|TRBV2|.|TRBJ1-5
TGTGCCAGCAGCCGACAGGGCGCGGTCCCACAGCCCCAGCATTTT
CASSRQGAVPQPQHF
>.|13|TRBV11-2|.|TRBJ1-1
TGTGCCAGCAGTCACGGGGGAAACACTGAAGCTTTCTTT
CASSHGGNTEAFF
>TRBD1|17|TRBV4-3|once|TRBJ2-2
TGCGCCAGCAGCCAAGCATGGGACAGCGCCGTCAACAGGGAGCTGTTTTTT
CASSQAWDSAVNRELFF
>.|18|TRBV12-3/TRBV12-4|.|TRBJ2-6
TGTGCCAGCAGTTTAGCATCGGGGTGGCAGTCTGGGGCCAACGTCCTGACTTTC
CASSLASGWQSGANVLTF
>.|13|TRBV20-1|.|TRBJ2-7
TGCAGTGCTACAGGGAGGCCTTCCTACGAGCAGTACTTC
CSATGRPSYEQYF
>.|14|TRBV12-3/TRBV12-4|.|TRBJ1-1
TGTGCCAGCAGTTTATCAGGGATGAACACTGAAGCTTTCTTT
CASSLSGMNTEAFF
>TRBD1|17|TRBV9|.|TRBJ2-7
TGTGCCAGCAGCGGAACAAATCAGGGGGAACTGGTCTACGAGCAGTACTTC
CASSGTNQGELVYEQYF
>.|13|TRBV28|many|TRBJ2-5
TGTGCCAGCAGTCTCCAGGAGGATGAGACCCAGTACTTC
CASSLQEDETQYF
>.|14|TRBV27|.|TRBJ2-7
TGTGCCAGCAGTTTGCGTGCGGGGCGCGACGAGCAGTACTTC
CASSLRAGRDEQYF
>.|15|TRBV7-6|.|TRBJ2-1
TGTGCCAGCAGCCTGAGTCGAATCTCCTACAATGAGCAGTTCTTC
CASSLSRISYNEQFF
>TRBD2|16|TRBV5-6|.|TRBJ2-3
TGTGCCAGCAGCTTGGCGGGGGACTACAACACAGATACGCAGTATTTT
CASSLAGDYNTDTQYF
>TRBD1|13|TRBV29-1|.|TRBJ2-2
TGCAGCGTTGGGACAGGGAACACCGGGGAGCTGTTTTTT
CSVGTGNTGELFF
>.|13|TRBV3-1|.|TRBJ1-1
TGTGCCAGCAGCCAAGGAACAGTTACTGAAGCTTTCTTT
CASSQGTVTEAFF
>TRBD1|14|TRBV12-3/TRBV12-4|.|TRBJ1-6
TGTGCCAGCAGCAGGGGGAGAGGGAATTCACCCCTCCACTTT
CASSRGRGNSPLHF
>.|13|TRBV7-6|.|TRBJ2-7
TGTGCCAGCAGCTTATCCCCAGGTCGGGAGCAGTACTTC
CASSLSPGREQYF
>.|19|TRBV7-4|few|TRBJ2-7
TGTGCCAGCAGCTTACCGATCACCCCGTCAGGGGGGAGCTCCTACGAGCAGTACTTC
CASSLPITPSGGSSYEQYF
>.|17|TRBV7-2|many|TRBJ2-2
TGTGCCAGCAGCTTAGAAGTACGAGGGAGGAACACCGGGGAGCTGTTTTTT
CASSLEVRGRNTGELFF